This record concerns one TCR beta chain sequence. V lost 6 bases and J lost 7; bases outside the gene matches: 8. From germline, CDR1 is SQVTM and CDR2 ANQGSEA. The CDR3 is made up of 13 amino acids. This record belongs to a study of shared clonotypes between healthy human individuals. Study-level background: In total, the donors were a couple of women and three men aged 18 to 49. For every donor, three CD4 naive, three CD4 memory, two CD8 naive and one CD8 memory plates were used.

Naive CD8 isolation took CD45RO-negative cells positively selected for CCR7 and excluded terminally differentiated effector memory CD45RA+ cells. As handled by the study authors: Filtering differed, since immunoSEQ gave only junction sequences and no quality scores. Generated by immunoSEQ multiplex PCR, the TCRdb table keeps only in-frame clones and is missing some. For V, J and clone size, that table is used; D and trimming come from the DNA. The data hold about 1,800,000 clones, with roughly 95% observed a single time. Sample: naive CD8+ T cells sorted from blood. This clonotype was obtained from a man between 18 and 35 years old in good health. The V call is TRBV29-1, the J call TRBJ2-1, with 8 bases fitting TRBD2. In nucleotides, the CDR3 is TGCAGCGTCCAATATTTAGCGGGGAATGAGCAGTTCTTC. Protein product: CSVQYLAGNEQFF.